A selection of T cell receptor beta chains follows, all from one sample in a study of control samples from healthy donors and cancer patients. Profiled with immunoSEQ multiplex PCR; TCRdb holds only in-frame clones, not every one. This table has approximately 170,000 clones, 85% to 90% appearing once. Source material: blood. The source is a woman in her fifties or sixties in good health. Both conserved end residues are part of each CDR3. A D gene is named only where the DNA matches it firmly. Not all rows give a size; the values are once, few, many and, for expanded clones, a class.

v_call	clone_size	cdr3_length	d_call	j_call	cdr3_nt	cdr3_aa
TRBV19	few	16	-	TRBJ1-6	TGTGCCAGTAGCCTTTCCGGGACGGGTTATAATTCACCCCTCCACTTT	CASSLSGTGYNSPLHF
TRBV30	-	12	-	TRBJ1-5	TGTGCCTGGAGTGTCGGTGGCCAGCCCCAGCATTTT	CAWSVGGQPQHF
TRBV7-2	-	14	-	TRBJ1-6	TGTGCCAGCAGCTTAAATGGCAGGAATTCACCCCTCCACTTT	CASSLNGRNSPLHF
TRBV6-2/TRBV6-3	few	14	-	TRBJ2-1	TGTGCCAGCAGTTACGATCGAAGGGGCAATGAGCAGTTCTTC	CASSYDRRGNEQFF
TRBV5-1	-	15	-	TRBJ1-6	TGCGCCAGCAGCTTGTCAGGGGCGTCGAATTCACCCCTCCACTTT	CASSLSGASNSPLHF
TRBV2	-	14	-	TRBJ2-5	TGTGCCAGCAGTGAAACCTGGGGGCGGGAGACCCAGTACTTC	CASSETWGRETQYF
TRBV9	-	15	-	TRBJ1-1	TGTGCCAGCAGCGTAGCCCCAGTCATGAACACTGAAGCTTTCTTT	CASSVAPVMNTEAFF
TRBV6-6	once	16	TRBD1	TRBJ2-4	TGTGCCAGCAGCCAAGCGACAGGGACCGCCAAAAACATTCAGTACTTC	CASSQATGTAKNIQYF
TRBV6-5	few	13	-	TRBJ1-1	TGTGCCAGCAGTTACAGAGGCGGCACTGAAGCTTTCTTT	CASSYRGGTEAFF
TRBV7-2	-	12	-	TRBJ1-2	TGTGCCAGCAGCTTAGAGCGTGGGGGCTACACCTTC	CASSLERGGYTF
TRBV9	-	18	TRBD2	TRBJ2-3	TGTGCCAGCAGCGTGGGTCTAGATCTAGCGGGAAACACAGATACGCAGTATTTT	CASSVGLDLAGNTDTQYF
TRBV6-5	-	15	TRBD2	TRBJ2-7	TGTGCCAGCAGCCTAGGACTAGCGGGAGTTTACGAGCAGTACTTC	CASSLGLAGVYEQYF
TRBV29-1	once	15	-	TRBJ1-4	TGCAGCGTTGGATCCGCCCAGGGTGCTAATGAAAAACTGTTTTTT	CSVGSAQGANEKLFF